The 10 T cell receptor beta chains below all came from one sample that was sequenced in a study of blood T cell repertoires in COVID-19. The repertoire was sequenced with immunoSEQ multiplex PCR; TCRdb's copy has only in-frame clones and lacks some. The data contain 200,000 to 250,000 clones, about 90% of them singletons. The sequenced material came from peripheral blood. Source of these receptors: a man in his forties or fifties with active or convalescent COVID-19.

This chain connects TRBV2 to TRBJ2-5, with D possibly TRBD1 on 6 matching bases. With 5 bases removed from V and 14 bases from J, the gap between germline ends came to 18 bases. Looked up from germline, CDR1 is SNHLY and CDR2 is FYNNEI. The CDR3 contains 12 residues. CDR3 sequence: CASSIRGGSPYF. CDR3 bases: TGTGCCAGCAGTATTAGAGGGGGTTCCCCCTACTTC.

V gene TRBV6-4 combines with J gene TRBJ2-3; tentative D call: TRBD1 (6 bases). Trimming cost V 3 bases and J 1 base, with 11 bases left between them. The CDR3 consists of 15 residues. Per germline, CDR1 MRHNA and CDR2 SNTAGT. The CDR3 region has the DNA TGTGCCAGCAGTGATGGACAGAGAGGCACAGATACGCAGTATTTT. Translated, it gives CASSDGQRGTDTQYF.

The chain combines TRBV5-1 with TRBJ2-2; the match to TRBD2 covers 8 bases. Unmatched junction bases numbered 3, after V lost 1 base and J lost 4 bases. The CDR3 length is 15 residues. Germline V lookup: CDR1 SGHRS, CDR2 YFSETQ. The CDR3 DNA reads as TGCGCCAGCAGCTTGACCAGCGGGAGCACCGGGGAGCTGTTTTTT. Protein sequence: CASSLTSGSTGELFF.

The V call is TRBV28, the J call TRBJ1-4; 9 bases match TRBD1. The CDR3 sequence is 15 residues long. The J segment lost 8 bases and the V segment lost 6 bases, leaving 10 bases of the junction unmatched. Germline loops: CDR1 MDHEN, CDR2 SYDVKM. Here the CDR3 reads CASRAGTGFREKLFF. CDR3 nucleotides: TGTGCCAGCAGAGCCGGGACAGGGTTTCGAGAAAAACTGTTTTTT. The full variable domain, with the rest looked up from reference TRBV28 and TRBJ1-4, is DVKVTQSSRYLVKRTGEKVFLECVQDMDHENMFWYRQDPGLGLRLIYFSYDVKMKEKGDIPEGYSVSREKKERFSLILESASTNQTSMYLCASRAGTGFREKLFFGSGTQLSVL.

This clone was seen just once. This chain joins TRBV11-3 and TRBJ2-7; 13 bases align to TRBD2. Per the germline V gene, CDR1 is SGHNT and CDR2 is YENEEA. The length of the CDR3 is 17 residues. Trimming cost V 5 bases and J 3 bases; bases outside gene matches: 10. The CDR3: CASSTRTSGRGSYEQYF. The DNA for the CDR3 is TGTGCCAGCAGCACCCGGACTAGCGGGAGAGGTAGCTACGAGCAGTACTTC.

V usage is TRBV2 and J usage is TRBJ2-5; D perhaps matches TRBD1 (5 bases). Trimming stripped 3 bases from V and 4 bases from J, with 9 bases between. Germline V gene data show CDR1 as SNHLY and CDR2 as FYNNEI. This CDR3 has 13 amino acids. This chain's CDR3 is CASSDPGPETQYF. CDR3 in DNA: TGTGCCAGCAGTGACCCAGGGCCAGAGACCCAGTACTTC.

The J gene is TRBJ2-1, the V gene TRBV18, with D tentatively TRBD1 (6 bases). V gave up 2 bases and J gave up 7 bases, with 15 bases separating them. Per germline, CDR1 KGHSH and CDR2 LQKENI. The CDR3 covers 15 residues. DNA for the CDR3: TGTGCCAGCTCACCAGGGACAAATGGTGGGAATGAGCAGTTCTTC. Translated, it gives CASSPGTNGGNEQFF.

The V call is TRBV19, the J call TRBJ2-1, with D possibly matching TRBD1 (5 bases). Deletions cut 3 bases from V and 4 bases from J, with 10 bases between. The CDR3 has 14 residues. Germline CDR1 LNHDA, CDR2 SQIVND (reference sequence). In nucleotides, the CDR3 is TGTGCCAGTAGTATCCAGGGCCCGTACAATGAGCAGTTCTTC. Protein product: CASSIQGPYNEQFF.

The gene calls are TRBV2 and TRBJ2-7; TRBD2 aligns across 8 bases. Germline V gene data show CDR1 as SNHLY and CDR2 as FYNNEI. Losses at the gene ends were 4 bases for V and 4 bases for J; bases not matched to a gene: 6. This CDR3 has 14 amino acids. DNA for the CDR3: TGTGCCAGCAGTGGGAGCGGGAGTTCATACGAGCAGTACTTC. Its protein is CASSGSGSSYEQYF.

This clone has a single count. J is TRBJ2-3 and V is TRBV4-1, with D uncertain. Germline CDR1 is MGHRA and CDR2 is YSYEKL. Trimming took 3 bases from V and 4 from J, leaving 20 bases between them. The CDR3 has 17 residues. This CDR3 is CASSQIGGSEASDTQYF. The CDR3 coding sequence is TGCGCCAGCAGCCAGATAGGCGGTTCAGAGGCGTCAGATACGCAGTATTTT.